Shown below are 3 T cell receptor beta chains from a single sample sequenced in a study of shared clonotypes between healthy human individuals. The table came from immunoSEQ multiplex PCR; TCRdb's copy has only in-frame clones and leaves some out. The repertoire has roughly 1 million clones, roughly 74% of them found once; the top ten carry approximately 0.52%. The source material was memory CD4+ T cells from PBMCs. Regarding subset: CD45RA-negative fraction. These receptors all stem from a man aged 18 to 29 in good health. Some clones in this sample may be carry-over from other donors' samples.

V usage is TRBV18 and J usage is TRBJ2-7; D may be TRBD1 (6 bases). CDR1 and CDR2 (germline): KGHSH, LQKENI. The CDR3 is 14 amino acids. V gave up 3 bases and J gave up 4 bases, with 13 bases separating them. CDR3 region: CASSPPRGDYEQYF. CDR3 DNA: TGTGCCAGCTCACCTCCCAGGGGCGATTACGAGCAGTACTTC.

V is TRBV5-1 and J is TRBJ1-2; D may be TRBD1 (6 bases). The CDR3 spans 14 residues. The V gene lost 0 bases and the J gene lost 6 bases, with 12 bases spanning the gap. The germline V gene encodes CDR1 SGHRS and CDR2 YFSETQ. CDR3 residues: CASSLGRGRDGYTF. The CDR3 DNA sequence: TGCGCCAGCAGCTTGGGTCGGGGGCGAGATGGCTACACCTTC.

The genes are TRBV11-2 and TRBJ2-5, with 8 bases that match TRBD1. The junction had 6 bases not matched to a gene; V was cut back by 2 bases and J by 4 bases. Germline lookup yields CDR1 SGHAT and CDR2 FQNNGV. The length of the CDR3 is 15 residues. CDR3 protein: CASSLIRGQVETQYF. The CDR3 DNA is TGTGCCAGCAGCTTAATCAGGGGGCAGGTAGAGACCCAGTACTTC.